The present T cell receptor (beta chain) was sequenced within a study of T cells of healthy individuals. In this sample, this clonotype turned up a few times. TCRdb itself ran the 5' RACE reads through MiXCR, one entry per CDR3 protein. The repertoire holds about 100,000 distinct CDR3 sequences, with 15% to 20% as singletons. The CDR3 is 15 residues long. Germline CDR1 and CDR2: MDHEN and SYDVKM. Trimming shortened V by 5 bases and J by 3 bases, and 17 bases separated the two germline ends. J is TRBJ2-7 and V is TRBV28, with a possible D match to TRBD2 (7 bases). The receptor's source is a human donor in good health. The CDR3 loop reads CASSRVGGGGYEQYF. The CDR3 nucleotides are TGTGCCAGCAGTCGCGTAGGGGGGGGTGGCTACGAGCAGTACTTC.